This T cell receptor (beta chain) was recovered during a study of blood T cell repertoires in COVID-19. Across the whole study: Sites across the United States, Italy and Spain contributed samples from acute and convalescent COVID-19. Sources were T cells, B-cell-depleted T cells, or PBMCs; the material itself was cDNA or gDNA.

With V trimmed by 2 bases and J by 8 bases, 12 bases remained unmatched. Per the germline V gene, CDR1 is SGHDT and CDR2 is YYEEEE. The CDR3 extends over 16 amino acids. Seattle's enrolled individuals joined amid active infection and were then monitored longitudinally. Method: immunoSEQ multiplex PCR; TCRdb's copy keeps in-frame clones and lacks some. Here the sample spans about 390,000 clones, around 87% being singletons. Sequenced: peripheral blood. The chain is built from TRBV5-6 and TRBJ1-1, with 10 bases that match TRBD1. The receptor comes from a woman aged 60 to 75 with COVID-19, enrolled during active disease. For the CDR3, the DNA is TGTGCCAGCAGCTTTAGACAGGGGGCCCTCCCCACGGAAGCTTTCTTT. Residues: CASSFRQGALPTEAFF.